Shown below are 5 T cell receptor beta chains from a single sample sequenced in a study of blood T cell repertoires in COVID-19. The repertoire was sequenced with immunoSEQ multiplex PCR; TCRdb's copy has only in-frame clones and lacks some. The repertoire holds approximately 190,000 clones, roughly four fifths seen once, with around 6.5% in the top ten. The sequenced sample was peripheral blood. The receptors derive from a woman in her forties with acute or convalescent COVID-19.

This chain joins TRBV3-1 (or the pseudogene TRBV3-2) and TRBJ2-7, with D maybe TRBD2 (6 bases). Germline lookup yields CDR1 LGHDT and CDR2 YNNKEL (reference sequence). The V gene lost 6 bases and the J gene lost 0 bases, with 9 bases spanning the gap. The CDR3 runs to 13 residues. CDR3 loop: CASSPGSSYEQYF. The CDR3 DNA sequence: TGTGCCAGCAGTCCCGGGAGCTCCTACGAGCAGTACTTC.

V and J are TRBV18 and TRBJ2-1; no clear D gene. The V gene lost 4 bases and the J gene lost 7 bases, with 17 bases spanning the gap. The CDR3 loop spans 15 amino acids. Looked up from germline, CDR1 is KGHSH and CDR2 is LQKENI. In nucleotides, the CDR3 is TGTGCCAGCTCACGTGGCTCCCCCCTCTTGAATGAGCAGTTCTTC. Translating it yields CASSRGSPLLNEQFF.

The CDR3 loop is CASSLADPDYNEQFF. DNA of the CDR3: TGCGCCAGCAGCTTAGCGGACCCCGACTACAATGAGCAGTTCTTC. The chain employs TRBV5-1 and TRBJ2-1; maybe TRBD2 (5 bases). V dropped 2 bases and J dropped 3 bases, with 12 bases sitting between them. Germline loops: CDR1 SGHRS, CDR2 YFSETQ. CDR3 length: 15 residues.

V usage is TRBV19 and J usage is TRBJ2-7, with TRBD1 identical over 7 bases. V lost 5 bases to trimming and J lost 6 bases; unmatched junction nucleotides: 10. Germline V gene sequence: CDR1 LNHDA, CDR2 SQIVND (reference sequence). The CDR3 contains 14 residues. CDR3 in DNA: TGTGCCAGTAGTCCGCTTGACAGGGTCCTCGAGCAGTACTTC. Residues: CASSPLDRVLEQYF. The variable domain in full, with the rest retrieved from reference TRBV19 and TRBJ2-7, is DGGITQSPKYLFRKEGQNVTLSCEQNLNHDAMYWYRQDPGQGLRLIYYSQIVNDFQKGDIAEGYSVSREKKESFPLTVTSAQKNPTAFYLCASSPLDRVLEQYFGPGTRLTVT.

For the CDR3, the DNA is TGTGCCAGCAGACGGACAGGACGTTTAGGGGCCAACGTCCTGACTTTC. Protein sequence: CASRRTGRLGANVLTF. The J gene is TRBJ2-6, the V gene TRBV2; 7 bases fit TRBD1. J lost 4 bases, V lost 6 bases, and 9 bases had no gene match. The CDR3 spans 16 residues. Germline lookup yields CDR1 SNHLY and CDR2 FYNNEI.